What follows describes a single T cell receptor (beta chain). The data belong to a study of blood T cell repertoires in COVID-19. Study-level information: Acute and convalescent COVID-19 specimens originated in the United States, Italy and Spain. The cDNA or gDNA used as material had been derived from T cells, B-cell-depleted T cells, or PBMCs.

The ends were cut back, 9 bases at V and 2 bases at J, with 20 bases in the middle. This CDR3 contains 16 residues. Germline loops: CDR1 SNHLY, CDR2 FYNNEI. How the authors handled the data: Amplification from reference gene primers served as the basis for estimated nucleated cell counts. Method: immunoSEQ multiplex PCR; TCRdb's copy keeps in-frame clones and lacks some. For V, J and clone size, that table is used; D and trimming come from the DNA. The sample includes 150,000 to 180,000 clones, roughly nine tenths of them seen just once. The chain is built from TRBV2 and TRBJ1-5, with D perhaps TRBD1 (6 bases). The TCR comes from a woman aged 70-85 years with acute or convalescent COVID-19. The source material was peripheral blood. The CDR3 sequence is CASYGGAQVGNQPQHF. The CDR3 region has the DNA TGTGCCAGTTATGGGGGGGCTCAGGTTGGCAATCAGCCCCAGCATTTT.